This T cell receptor (beta chain) is from a study of CD8 T cells in Susac syndrome. This CDR3 region has 15 residues. Germline V lookup: CDR1 GTSNPN, CDR2 SVGIG (reference sequence). The germline V and J ends were trimmed by 4 bases and 1 base, with 11 bases remaining between them. CD8+ and CD4+ T cells taken from blood had their TCR beta sequenced. TEMRA cells underwent FACS enrichment and CD8+ and CD4+ T cells underwent negative isolation. When the RNA was reverse transcribed, random hexamers were used with an input of about 0.5 to 1 ug. TCR beta CDR3 was amplified by immunoSEQ multiplex PCR. This amplification extended across 54 Vbeta and 13 Jbeta segments. TCRdb redid the calling of the immunoSEQ multiplex PCR reads with MiXCR, one entry per CDR3 protein. Among some 180,000 distinct CDR3 sequences, about 95% were seen once, and the ten largest hold 0.085% to 0.13%.

This sequence originates from a human donor in good health. The V call is TRBV30, the J call TRBJ2-6; the D call may be TRBD1 or TRBD2 (5 bases each). Sequenced sample: CD4+ T cells from PBMCs. The CDR3 region has the DNA TGTGCCTGGACCGAAGGGACGTCTGGGGCCAACGTCCTGACTTTC. This translates into CAWTEGTSGANVLTF.